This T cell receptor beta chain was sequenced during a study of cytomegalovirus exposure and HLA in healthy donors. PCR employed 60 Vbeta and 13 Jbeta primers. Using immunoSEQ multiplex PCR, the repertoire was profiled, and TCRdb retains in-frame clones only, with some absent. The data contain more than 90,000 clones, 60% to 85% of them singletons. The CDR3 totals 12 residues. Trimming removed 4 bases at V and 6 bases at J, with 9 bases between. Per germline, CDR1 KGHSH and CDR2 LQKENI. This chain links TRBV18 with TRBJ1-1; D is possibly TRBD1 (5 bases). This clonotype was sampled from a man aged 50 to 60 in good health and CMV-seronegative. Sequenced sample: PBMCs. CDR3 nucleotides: TGTGCCAGCTCACAGGAAGGGGCTGAAGCTTTCTTT. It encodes CASSQEGAEAFF.